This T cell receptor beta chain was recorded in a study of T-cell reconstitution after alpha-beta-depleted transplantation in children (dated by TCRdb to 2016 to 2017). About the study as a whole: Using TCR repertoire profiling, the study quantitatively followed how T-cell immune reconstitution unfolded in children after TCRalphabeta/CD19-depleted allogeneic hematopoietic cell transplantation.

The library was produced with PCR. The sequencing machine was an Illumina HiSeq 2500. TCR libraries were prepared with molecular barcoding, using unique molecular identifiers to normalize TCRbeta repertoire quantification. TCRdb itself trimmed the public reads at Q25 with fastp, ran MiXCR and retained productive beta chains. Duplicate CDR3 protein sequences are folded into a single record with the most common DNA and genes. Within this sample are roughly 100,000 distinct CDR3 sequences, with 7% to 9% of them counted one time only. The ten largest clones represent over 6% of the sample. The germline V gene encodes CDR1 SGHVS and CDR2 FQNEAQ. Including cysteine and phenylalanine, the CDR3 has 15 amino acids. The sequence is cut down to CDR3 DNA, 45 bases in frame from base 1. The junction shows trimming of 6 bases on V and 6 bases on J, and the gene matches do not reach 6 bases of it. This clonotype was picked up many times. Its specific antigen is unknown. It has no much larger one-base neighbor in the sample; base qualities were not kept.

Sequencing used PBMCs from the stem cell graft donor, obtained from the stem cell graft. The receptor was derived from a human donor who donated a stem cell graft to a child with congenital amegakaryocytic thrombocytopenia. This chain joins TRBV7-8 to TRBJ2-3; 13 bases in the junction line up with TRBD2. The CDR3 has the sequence CASRTGLAGLDTQYF. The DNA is TGTGCCAGCAGGACGGGACTAGCGGGGTTGGATACGCAGTATTTT. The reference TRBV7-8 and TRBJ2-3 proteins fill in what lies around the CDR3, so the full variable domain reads GAGVSQSPRYKVAKRGQDVALRCDPISGHVSLFWYQQALGQGPEFLTYFQNEAQLDKSGLPSDRFFAERPEGSVSTLKIQRTQQEDSAVYLCASRTGLAGLDTQYFGPGTRLTVL.